Shown below are 28 T cell receptor beta chains from a single sample sequenced in a study of shared clonotypes between healthy human individuals. Profiling relied on immunoSEQ multiplex PCR, and the TCRdb table lists in-frame clones only, not all of them. The top ten hold roughly 13% of the sample, which has about 470,000 clones, roughly three quarters seen once. The specimen was PBMCs. These receptors were obtained from a woman between 40 and 55 years old in good health. Some clones in this sample may be carry-over from other donors' samples.

The chain couples TRBV5-8 to TRBJ1-5; 7 positions match TRBD1. This CDR3 comprises 16 residues. With V trimmed by 1 base and J by 5 bases, 9 bases remained unmatched. The germline gives CDR1 SGHTS, CDR2 YDEGEE. The CDR3 DNA reads as TGTGCCAGCAGCTTGCGGTCCGGACAGGCCGATCAGCCCCAGCATTTT. Residues: CASSLRSGQADQPQHF. The full variable domain, completed using reference TRBV5-8 and TRBJ1-5, is EAGVTQSPTHLIKTRGQQATLRCSPISGHTSVYWYQQALGLGLQFLLWYDEGEERNRGNFPPRFSGRQFPNYSSELNVNALELEDSALYLCASSLRSGQADQPQHFGDGTRLSIL.

The chain has TRBV4-1 and TRBJ2-5; 8 nucleotides match TRBD2. The CDR3 runs to 15 residues. CDR1 and CDR2 from the germline V gene are MGHRA and YSYEKL. Trimming cost V 2 bases and J 5 bases; bases outside gene matches: 7. CDR3 DNA sequence: TGCGCCAGCAGCCAATTACATAGCGGGGCCGAGACCCAGTACTTC. This encodes CASSQLHSGAETQYF.

This chain joins TRBV5-1 and TRBJ2-5; 10 nucleotides agree with TRBD2. Germline V gene lookup returns CDR1 SGHRS and CDR2 YFSETQ. The J segment lost 3 bases and the V segment lost 4 bases, leaving 3 bases of the junction unmatched. The CDR3 length is 14 residues. The CDR3 sequence: CASSHGTSEETQYF. Written as DNA, the CDR3 is TGCGCCAGCAGCCACGGGACTAGCGAAGAGACCCAGTACTTC. Filled out from reference TRBV5-1 and TRBJ2-5, the complete variable domain reads KAGVTQTPRYLIKTRGQQVTLSCSPISGHRSVSWYQQTPGQGLQFLFEYFSETQRNKGNFPGRFSGRQFSNSRSEMNVSTLELGDSALYLCASSHGTSEETQYFGPGTRLLVL.

V and J are TRBV6-1 and TRBJ1-5; 7 bases line up with TRBD1. The CDR3 has 16 amino acids. The trim removed 4 bases at V and 3 bases at J, leaving 9 bases unmatched. Germline V gene sequence: CDR1 MNHNS, CDR2 SASEGT. The CDR3 here is CASSGTGTVINQPQHF. The CDR3 DNA sequence: TGTGCCAGCAGTGGTACAGGGACAGTAATCAATCAGCCCCAGCATTTT.

This sequence joins TRBV9 and TRBJ2-5; D unclear. The CDR3 consists of 15 residues. V was trimmed by 0 bases and J by 0 bases, leaving 9 bases between them. Germline CDR1 SGDLS, CDR2 YYNGEE. CDR3 amino acids: CASSVAARNQETQYF. The CDR3 region has the DNA TGTGCCAGCAGCGTAGCCGCCAGAAACCAAGAGACCCAGTACTTC.

V usage is TRBV11-2 and J usage is TRBJ2-6, with 8 bases matching TRBD1. V lost 3 bases, J lost 0 bases, and 10 bases stayed unmatched. Germline CDR1 SGHAT, CDR2 FQNNGV. This CDR3 has 19 residues. The CDR3 reads CASSLADRGWVSGANVLTF. The CDR3 nucleotides are TGTGCCAGCAGCTTGGCCGACAGGGGTTGGGTCTCTGGGGCCAACGTCCTGACTTTC.

V is TRBV14 and J is TRBJ1-1, with D perhaps matching TRBD1 (6 bases). The CDR3 is made up of 13 amino acids. The V and J ends lost 4 bases and 3 bases respectively, with 9 bases between them. Looked up from germline, CDR1 is SGHDN and CDR2 is FVKESK. In nucleotides, the CDR3 is TGTGCCAGCAGCCTAAGACAGGACACTGAAGCTTTCTTT. Translated: CASSLRQDTEAFF.

This clone was counted at least ten times. CDR3 region: CASSLAWSGRSYNEQFF. The CDR3 DNA sequence: TGTGCCAGCAGCTTAGCGTGGAGCGGGAGATCCTACAATGAGCAGTTCTTC. The genes are TRBV7-2 and TRBJ2-1; TRBD2 matches at 8 bases. Trimming cost V 0 bases and J 1 base; bases outside gene matches: 5. Germline V gives CDR1 SGHTA, CDR2 FQGNSA. The CDR3 is 17 residues long.

This chain joins TRBV25-1 and TRBJ1-4; D gene uncertain. Trimming cost V 6 bases and J 2 bases, with 10 bases left between them. The CDR3 has 14 residues. Germline lookup yields CDR1 MGHDK and CDR2 SYGVNS. The CDR3 loop is CASSAAGTNEKLFF. In DNA form, the CDR3 reads TGTGCCAGCAGCGCAGCGGGTACTAATGAAAAACTGTTTTTT. Full variable domain (outside the CDR3, taken from reference TRBV25-1 and TRBJ1-4): EADIYQTPRYLVIGTGKKITLECSQTMGHDKMYWYQQDPGMELHLIHYSYGVNSTEKGDLSSESTVSRIRTEHFPLTLESARPSHTSQYLCASSAAGTNEKLFFGSGTQLSVL.

The CDR3 DNA follows: TGTGCCAGCAGCCAGGGGGGCAGACTAAATGAGCAGTTCTTC. As protein: CASSQGGRLNEQFF. The chain links TRBV7-2 to TRBJ2-1, with D perhaps matching TRBD1 (7 bases). Germline-derived CDR1 and CDR2 are SGHTA and FQGNSA. The ends were cut back, 5 bases at V and 7 bases at J, with 15 bases in the middle. The CDR3 runs 14 residues.

V usage is TRBV5-5 and J usage is TRBJ2-5, with 7 bases matching TRBD1. CDR1 and CDR2 (germline): SGHKS, YYEKEE (reference sequence). J gave up 0 bases and V 2 bases, and 1 base lay outside the gene matches. The CDR3 extends over 14 amino acids. The CDR3 loop is CASSFTGDQETQYF. The CDR3 DNA reads TGTGCCAGCAGCTTCACAGGGGACCAAGAGACCCAGTACTTC.

CDR3 nucleotide sequence: TGTGCCAGCAGTGTTTACAGGAGTAATGAAAAACTGTTTTTT. Protein sequence: CASSVYRSNEKLFF. The genes are TRBV25-1 and TRBJ1-4; possibly TRBD1 for D (5 bases). Looked up from germline, CDR1 is MGHDK and CDR2 is SYGVNS. The CDR3 runs 14 residues. V lost 4 bases, J lost 4 bases, and 10 bases lay in between.

This sequence joins TRBV4-2 and TRBJ2-4; 7 positions match TRBD2. This CDR3 has 16 residues. The V segment lost 8 bases and the J segment 8 bases; nucleotides outside the gene matches: 18. The germline CDR1 and CDR2 sequences are LGHNA and YNFKEQ. The CDR3 sequence: CASYNSGGPGGDIQYF. CDR3 nucleotides: TGTGCCAGCTACAACTCGGGAGGCCCGGGGGGTGACATTCAGTACTTC.

This chain joins TRBV5-1 and TRBJ1-2; 7 nucleotides agree with TRBD1. Trimming removed 4 bases from V and 8 bases from J; junction bases left unmatched: 8. The germline CDR1 and CDR2 sequences are SGHRS and YFSETQ. The length of the CDR3 is 13 residues. The CDR3 bases are TGCGCCAGCAGCCTTCAAGGGGGCTTAGGCTACACCTTC. It specifies CASSLQGGLGYTF.

The V and J genes are TRBV29-1 and TRBJ2-5; TRBD1 matches 7 bases. The CDR3 has 14 amino acids. The germline V gene has CDR1 SQVTM and CDR2 ANQGSEA. V dropped 6 bases and J dropped 5; count of bases not matched to a gene: 12. CDR3 sequence reads: CSVSAPGQLETQYF. In DNA, the CDR3 is TGCAGCGTGTCCGCCCCGGGACAGTTGGAGACCCAGTACTTC.

This rearrangement joins TRBV11-1 to TRBJ2-1; D assignment may be TRBD1 or TRBD2 (5 bases each). The CDR3 sequence is 13 residues long. V was cut by 4 bases and J by 9 bases, with 13 bases left in between. Germline assignment: CDR1 SGHAT and CDR2 FQDESV (reference sequence). CDR3 sequence reads: CASSSAYGGEQFF. In nucleotides, the CDR3 is TGTGCCAGCAGCTCCGCATATGGGGGTGAGCAGTTCTTC.

The V call is TRBV7-2, the J call TRBJ2-7, with D possibly matching TRBD2 (6 bases). The ends were cut back, 4 bases at V and 7 bases at J, with 17 bases in the middle. Germline-derived CDR1 and CDR2 are SGHTA and FQGNSA. This CDR3 contains 14 residues. CDR3 nucleotides: TGTGCCAGCAGCTCTTTCGAGGGGCGGGGAGAGCAGTACTTC. It codes for CASSSFEGRGEQYF.

This sequence joins TRBV27 and TRBJ2-7; D may be TRBD1 or TRBD2 (5 bases each). Germline V gene sequence: CDR1 MNHEY, CDR2 SMNVEV (reference sequence). V lost 6 bases and J 7 bases, leaving 22 bases between the germline ends. The CDR3 totals 15 residues. The CDR3 DNA follows: TGTGCCAGCAGCCGCCGGAGGACACTAGACACGGAGCAGTACTTC. Its protein is CASSRRRTLDTEQYF.

The DNA of the CDR3 is TGTGCCAGCAGCGTGACCGGGACAGGGGGACTGAACACTGAAGCTTTCTTT. It yields the protein CASSVTGTGGLNTEAFF. The chain recombines TRBV9 with TRBJ1-1; 11 bases line up with TRBD1. V was pared by 2 bases and J by 0 bases, with 6 bases of the junction left unmatched. Germline V CDR1 and CDR2: SGDLS, YYNGEE. The CDR3 extends over 17 amino acids.

This clone was detected only a few times. The chain is built from TRBV7-9 and TRBJ2-7, with TRBD2 as a possible D gene (5 bases). Germline values: CDR1 SEHNR, CDR2 FQNEAQ (reference sequence). The CDR3 consists of 14 residues. V dropped 2 bases and J dropped 2 bases, with 10 bases sitting between them. The CDR3 DNA sequence: TGTGCCAGCAGCTTAAACACCGGGACCTACGAGCAGTACTTC. Its protein product is CASSLNTGTYEQYF. The full variable domain, in which reference TRBV7-9 and TRBJ2-7 provide the parts outside the CDR3, is DTGVSQNPRHKITKRGQNVTFRCDPISEHNRLYWYRQTLGQGPEFLTYFQNEAQLEKSRLLSDRFSAERPKGSFSTLEIQRTEQGDSAMYLCASSLNTGTYEQYFGPGTRLTVT.

This clone was seen once. The sample contains more than one DNA sequence encoding this CDR3. The chain joins TRBV5-1 to TRBJ1-1; D unresolved. The CDR3 extends over 14 amino acids. The V gene lost 0 bases and the J gene lost 0 bases, with 6 bases spanning the gap. Germline loops: CDR1 SGHRS, CDR2 YFSETQ. CDR3 amino acids: CASSLDGVNTEAFF. Written as DNA, the CDR3 is TGCGCCAGCAGCTTGGACGGGGTGAACACTGAAGCTTTCTTT. The variable domain in full, with the rest retrieved from reference TRBV5-1 and TRBJ1-1, is KAGVTQTPRYLIKTRGQQVTLSCSPISGHRSVSWYQQTPGQGLQFLFEYFSETQRNKGNFPGRFSGRQFSNSRSEMNVSTLELGDSALYLCASSLDGVNTEAFFGQGTRLTVV.

The rearrangement links TRBV2 to TRBJ2-2; D might be TRBD2 (6 bases). Germline V gene lookup returns CDR1 SNHLY and CDR2 FYNNEI. V gave up 5 bases and J gave up 1 base, with 14 bases separating them. The CDR3 contains 16 residues. This chain's CDR3 is CASSPMGLRNTGELFF. The DNA of the CDR3 is TGTGCCAGCAGTCCCATGGGACTTCGGAACACCGGGGAGCTGTTTTTT.

The chain recombines TRBV11-2 with TRBJ2-5; TRBD2 aligns across 9 bases. Germline assignment: CDR1 SGHAT and CDR2 FQNNGV. The CDR3 consists of 14 residues. Unmatched junction bases numbered 3, after V lost 5 bases and J lost 2 bases. The CDR3 coding sequence is TGTGCCAGCAGCAATAGCGGGAGACAAGAGACCCAGTACTTC. Translating gives CASSNSGRQETQYF.

V gene TRBV10-3 combines with J gene TRBJ2-1; TRBD1 or TRBD2 may be the D gene (5 bases each). Germline values: CDR1 ENHRY, CDR2 SYGVKD. CDR3 length: 15 amino acids. V lost 9 bases, J lost 0 bases, and 15 bases lay in between. Here the CDR3 reads CAISVRDLSYNEQFF. The CDR3 nucleotides read TGTGCCATATCTGTCCGGGACCTCTCCTACAATGAGCAGTTCTTC.

This chain joins TRBV5-1 and TRBJ1-1; 7 nucleotides match TRBD1. CDR3 length equals 15 residues. V trimming: 4 bases; J trimming: 3 bases; junction bases outside the gene matches: 9. Germline V gene sequence: CDR1 SGHRS, CDR2 YFSETQ. CDR3 loop: CASSPYRGVDTEAFF. CDR3 nucleotides: TGCGCCAGCAGCCCATACAGGGGAGTGGACACTGAAGCTTTCTTT.

This chain connects TRBV9 to TRBJ1-2; TRBD1 might be the D (6 bases). The CDR3 is made up of 15 amino acids. Germline CDR1 and CDR2: SGDLS and YYNGEE. The germline V and J ends were trimmed by 4 bases and 4 bases, with 17 bases remaining between them. The DNA of the CDR3 is TGTGCCAGCAGCCCAGGGGTCGAAAGTAGCTATGGCTACACCTTC. It yields the protein CASSPGVESSYGYTF.

This chain joins TRBV28 and TRBJ1-4; weak D call: TRBD1 (6 bases). The CDR3 runs 14 residues. V dropped 3 bases and J dropped 7 bases, with 12 bases sitting between them. The germline V gene encodes CDR1 MDHEN and CDR2 SYDVKM. The CDR3 protein is CASSFSGASEKLFF. CDR3 coding DNA: TGTGCCAGCAGTTTTTCAGGGGCTTCTGAAAAACTGTTTTTT.

This sequence joins TRBV4-3 and TRBJ2-1; 14 positions match TRBD2. CDR1 LGHNA and CDR2 YSLEER come from the germline V gene. The V gene end was trimmed by 3 bases and the J gene end by 6 bases; junction bases not matched to a gene: 1. The CDR3 spans 15 residues. The CDR3 nucleotides read TGCGCCAGCAGCCAGGGACTAGCGGGAGCCAATGAGCAGTTCTTC. Residues: CASSQGLAGANEQFF.